The rows below give T cell receptor beta chains drawn from one sample of a study of Ad26.COV2.S vaccination and SARS-CoV-2 variants. Method: immunoSEQ multiplex PCR; TCRdb's copy keeps in-frame clones and lacks some. Here the sample spans a few hundred thousand clones, 85% to 90% being singletons. The input for sequencing was peripheral blood, taken in a trial of Ad26.COV2.S vaccine versus placebo. The source is a person between 18 and 65 years old who received the Ad26.COV2.S COVID-19 vaccine or a placebo. The CDR3 runs from the conserved cysteine through the conserved F or W. Fields, in order: D gene, V gene, J gene, clone size, CDR3 protein, CDR3 DNA. The D gene is left open where the match is weak. The size field is filled for only some rows; it gives once, few, many or a size class.

TRBD1	TRBV4-1	TRBJ2-5	-	CASSQGQGPAGETQYF	TGCGCCAGCAGCCAAGGACAGGGCCCTGCAGGGGAGACCCAGTACTTC
-	TRBV5-1	TRBJ1-4	-	CASSQAGLTSEKLFF	TGCGCCAGCAGCCAAGCGGGACTTACGTCCGAAAAACTGTTTTTT
TRBD1	TRBV2	TRBJ1-1	-	CASSVSQGVEAFF	TGTGCCAGCAGTGTCAGCCAGGGGGTTGAAGCTTTCTTT
-	TRBV6-6	TRBJ1-1	-	CASRDGGTEAFF	TGTGCCAGCAGGGACGGAGGCACTGAAGCTTTCTTT
-	TRBV21-1	TRBJ1-4	-	CASSTTGTASNEKLFF	TGTGCCAGCAGCACGACCGGGACAGCTTCGAATGAAAAACTGTTTTTT
-	TRBV11-2	TRBJ2-2	-	CASSSPRKTGELFF	TGTGCCAGCAGCTCCCCACGAAAAACCGGGGAGCTGTTTTTT
-	TRBV3-1/TRBV3-2	TRBJ2-1	-	CASSQRGAIRGRGANEQFF	TGTGCCAGCAGCCAAAGGGGTGCGATCCGAGGGAGGGGGGCCAATGAGCAGTTCTTC
TRBD2	TRBV15	TRBJ2-1	-	CATSRGGLDDEQFF	TGTGCCACCAGCAGGGGGGGACTAGATGATGAGCAGTTCTTC
-	TRBV6-1	TRBJ2-4	-	CASSDRLTSHIQYF	TGTGCCAGCAGTGACCGTCTCACCTCCCACATTCAGTACTTC
TRBD1	TRBV15	TRBJ1-4	-	CATSRDRGLANEKLFF	TGTGCCACCAGCAGAGACAGGGGGCTTGCTAATGAAAAACTGTTTTTT
TRBD1	TRBV7-2	TRBJ1-1	-	CASSLGTGAMNTEAFF	TGTGCCAGCAGCTTAGGCACAGGGGCAATGAACACTGAAGCTTTCTTT
-	TRBV13	TRBJ1-4	-	CASSFRDGNEKLFF	TGTGCCAGCAGCTTCCGGGACGGCAATGAAAAACTGTTTTTT
-	TRBV12-3/TRBV12-4	TRBJ1-1	once	CASSRTGNTEAFF	TGTGCCAGCAGTCGAACAGGGAACACAGAAGCTTTCTTT
-	TRBV29-1	TRBJ1-2	-	CSVGRAGDYGYTF	TGCAGCGTTGGTAGAGCAGGAGACTATGGCTACACCTTC
-	TRBV7-2	TRBJ2-3	once	CASSPPSVTQYF	TGTGCCAGTAGCCCCCCCTCGGTTACGCAGTATTTT
-	TRBV30	TRBJ2-3	-	CAWALSLGVTDTQYF	TGTGCCTGGGCCCTCTCGCTTGGGGTCACAGATACGCAGTATTTT
TRBD2	TRBV20-1	TRBJ2-5	-	CSASGASSGGVLVETQYF	TGCAGTGCTAGTGGGGCCTCAAGCGGGGGAGTGTTGGTAGAGACCCAGTACTTC
TRBD1	TRBV25-1	TRBJ1-5	once	CASSKTGGNQPQHF	TGTGCCAGCAGCAAGACAGGGGGGAATCAGCCCCAGCATTTT
-	TRBV10-3	TRBJ2-3	-	CATRDGSTDTQYF	TGTGCCACCAGGGACGGAAGCACAGATACGCAGTATTTT
-	TRBV7-2	TRBJ1-2	-	CASSEDPKARYTF	TGTGCCAGCAGCGAAGACCCCAAGGCGCGCTACACCTTC
TRBD2	TRBV6-6	TRBJ2-1	-	CASSSPGTSENEQFF	TGTGCCAGCAGTTCACCCGGGACTAGTGAGAATGAGCAGTTCTTC
-	TRBV5-1	TRBJ1-1	-	CASSLTANTEAFF	TGCGCCAGCAGCTTGACAGCGAACACTGAAGCTTTCTTT
-	TRBV25-1	TRBJ2-6	-	CASSNDRDSGANVLTF	TGTGCCAGCAGTAACGACAGAGACTCGGGGGCCAACGTCCTGACTTTC
-	TRBV13	TRBJ2-2	-	CASSLSPDTGELFF	TGTGCCAGCAGCTTAAGCCCCGACACCGGGGAGCTGTTTTTT
TRBD1	TRBV6-2/TRBV6-3	TRBJ2-1	-	CASSSPGQGAYEQFF	TGTGCCAGCAGTTCCCCGGGACAGGGGGCTTATGAGCAGTTCTTC
TRBD1	TRBV5-1	TRBJ1-2	-	CASSLDRGQGYTF	TGCGCCAGCAGCTTGGATAGGGGGCAGGGCTACACCTTC
-	TRBV9	TRBJ2-5	-	CASSFSGGPQETQYF	TGTGCCAGCAGCTTCAGTGGGGGGCCGCAAGAGACCCAGTACTTC
TRBD1	TRBV7-9	TRBJ1-2	-	CASSSTGVGGYTF	TGTGCCAGCAGCTCAACAGGGGTGGGAGGCTACACCTTC
-	TRBV25-1	TRBJ2-3	-	CATETGFTDTQYF	TGTGCCACCGAAACGGGGTTCACAGATACGCAGTATTTT
-	TRBV18	TRBJ1-1	-	CASSPRSKGNADTEAFF	TGTGCCAGCTCACCACGGTCCAAGGGGAATGCGGACACTGAAGCTTTCTTT
TRBD1	TRBV18	TRBJ2-3	-	CASSPGQGQGRDTQYF	TGTGCCAGCTCACCCGGACAGGGTCAGGGGCGGGATACGCAGTATTTT